The clone carrying this T cell receptor beta chain was detected only a few times. V lost 5 bases and J lost 1; bases outside the gene matches: 4. This CDR3 is built from 13 residues. CDR1 and CDR2 (germline): GTSNPN, SVGIG (reference sequence). The data were taken from a study of OX40 agonist ivuxolimab in advanced cancers. Using immunoSEQ multiplex PCR, the repertoire was profiled, and TCRdb retains in-frame clones only, with some absent. The sample carries 90,000 to 120,000 clones, about 91% recorded once. The gene calls are TRBV30 and TRBJ1-1; 7 bases match TRBD1. The specimen was CD4+ or CD8+ T cells sorted from blood, collected in a trial of the OX40 agonist ivuxolimab. The clonotype comes from an adult with an advanced solid tumor such as melanoma, head and neck, liver or kidney cancer. The CDR3: CAWQGQTNTEAFF. The CDR3 nucleotides read TGTGCCTGGCAGGGACAGACGAACACTGAAGCTTTCTTT.